The clone carrying this T cell receptor beta chain was detected ten times or more. The entry originates in a study of human T cells and chemical hapten exposure. TCRdb itself ran the RACE reads through MiXCR, one entry per CDR3 protein. The sample includes some 360,000 distinct CDR3 sequences, around 5.5% of them seen just once. Germline assignment: CDR1 SGHDN and CDR2 FVKESK. The CDR3 totals 15 residues. V gave up 5 bases and J gave up 2 bases; unmatched junction bases: 9. Time point of the sample: pre-sensitization, week 0. Specified treatment: therapeutic diphenylcyclopropenone sensitization with weekly scalp DPC.

The chain employs TRBV14 and TRBJ2-7; 7 positions match TRBD2. This sequence originates from a woman aged 45-65 years with alopecia areata. Some clones in this sample may be carry-over from other donors' samples. Specimen: whole blood, collected in connection with sensitization to the hapten diphenylcyclopropenone (DPC). The CDR3 here is CASSAQIGRTYEQYF. The CDR3 coding sequence is TGTGCCAGCAGCGCCCAGATCGGGAGGACCTACGAGCAGTACTTC.